This T cell receptor (beta chain) originates from a study of T cells in localized non-small cell lung cancer. The CDR3 covers 16 residues. V lost 3 bases and J 2 bases, leaving 15 bases between the germline ends. CDR1 and CDR2 from the germline V gene are LNHDA and SQIVND (reference sequence). The data were produced by immunoSEQ multiplex PCR, yet TCRdb's version contains in-frame clones alone and is incomplete. Of 45,000 to 60,000 clones in the sample, approximately 82% were seen once. The rearrangement links TRBV19 to TRBJ2-3, with TRBD1 as a possible D gene (8 bases). This TCR came from a female donor over 55 with stage II squamous cell lung carcinoma. The input for sequencing was peripheral blood, taken before any cancer treatment. CDR3: CASSIGQGGYTDTQYF. The CDR3 DNA sequence: TGTGCCAGTAGTATCGGACAGGGAGGGTACACAGATACGCAGTATTTT.